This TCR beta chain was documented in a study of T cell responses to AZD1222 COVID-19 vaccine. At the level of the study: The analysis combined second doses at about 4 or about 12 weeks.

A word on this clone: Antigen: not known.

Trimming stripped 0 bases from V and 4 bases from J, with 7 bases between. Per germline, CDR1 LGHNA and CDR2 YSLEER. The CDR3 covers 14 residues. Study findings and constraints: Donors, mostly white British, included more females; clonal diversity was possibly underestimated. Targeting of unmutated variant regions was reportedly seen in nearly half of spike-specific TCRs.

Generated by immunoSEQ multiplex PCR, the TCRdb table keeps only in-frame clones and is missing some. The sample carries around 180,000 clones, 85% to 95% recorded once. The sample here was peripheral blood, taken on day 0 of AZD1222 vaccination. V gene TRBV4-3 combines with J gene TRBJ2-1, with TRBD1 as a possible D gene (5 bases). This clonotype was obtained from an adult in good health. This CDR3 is CASSQDRAYNEQFF. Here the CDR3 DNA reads TGCGCCAGCAGCCAAGACAGGGCATACAATGAGCAGTTCTTC.